These T cell receptor beta chains were read from a single sample in a study of cytomegalovirus exposure and HLA in healthy donors. Measured with immunoSEQ multiplex PCR; TCRdb has only the in-frame clones, and not every one. The sample has over 100,000 clones; 60% to 85% are singletons. The source material was PBMCs. Receptors were obtained from a female donor in good health and CMV-seronegative. Both conserved end residues are part of each CDR3. D genes are given only for firm matches. Size values are once, few and many counts, or a class for expanded clones, and some rows have none.

-,TRBJ2-3,17,-,TRBV7-6,CASSLAQGGPSTDTQYF,TGTGCCAGCAGCTTAGCCCAGGGGGGTCCTAGCACAGATACGCAGTATTTT
TRBD1,TRBJ1-6,14,-,TRBV19,CASSRGQGGSPLHF,TGTGCCAGTAGTAGGGGACAGGGCGGTTCACCCCTCCACTTT
-,TRBJ1-6,15,-,TRBV5-1,CASSLANAPLEPLHF,TGCGCCAGCAGCTTGGCCAACGCGCCCCTCGAGCCCCTCCACTTT
-,TRBJ2-3,16,once,TRBV4-2,CASSQDWGGQGDTQYF,TGTGCCAGCAGCCAAGATTGGGGGGGCCAGGGAGATACGCAGTATTTT
-,TRBJ2-5,12,-,TRBV5-1,CASSDQVETQYF,TGCGCCAGCAGTGACCAGGTAGAGACCCAGTACTTC
TRBD2,TRBJ2-6,18,-,TRBV9,CASSATSGAYSGANVLTF,TGTGCCAGCAGCGCTACTAGCGGGGCCTACTCTGGGGCCAACGTCCTGACTTTC
-,TRBJ2-1,12,-,TRBV5-5,CASSLSYNEQFF,TGTGCCAGCAGCTTGTCATACAATGAGCAGTTCTTC
TRBD1,TRBJ2-2,18,-,TRBV14,CASSQGRGTGSLGGELFF,TGTGCCAGCAGCCAAGGAAGAGGGACAGGGAGCCTTGGCGGGGAGCTGTTTTTT
TRBD2,TRBJ2-1,17,-,TRBV4-3,CASSQDNIPGLVGEQFF,TGCGCCAGCAGCCAAGATAATATCCCGGGACTAGTCGGGGAGCAGTTCTTC
-,TRBJ2-5,14,-,TRBV10-2,CASSVGSPQETQYF,TGCGCCAGCAGTGTAGGTAGCCCACAAGAGACCCAGTACTTC
-,TRBJ2-5,14,few,TRBV30,CAWGGSLGFETQYF,TGTGCCTGGGGCGGATCCTTGGGTTTTGAGACCCAGTACTTC
TRBD2,TRBJ2-1,15,-,TRBV5-4,CASSFRRGTDNEQFF,TGTGCCAGCAGCTTTAGGCGGGGGACCGACAATGAGCAGTTCTTC
TRBD1,TRBJ2-7,15,-,TRBV29-1,CSVEDPGTVPYEQYF,TGCAGCGTTGAAGACCCCGGGACAGTTCCCTACGAGCAGTACTTC
-,TRBJ1-4,13,-,TRBV10-3,CAIRTGPNEKLFF,TGTGCCATCAGAACAGGGCCCAATGAAAAACTGTTTTTT
-,TRBJ1-5,15,-,TRBV21-1,CASSTVRGSNQPQHF,TGTGCCAGCAGCACGGTTAGGGGGAGCAATCAGCCCCAGCATTTT
TRBD1,TRBJ1-1,16,-,TRBV11-2,CASSTQETGAGTGAFF,TGTGCCAGCAGCACGCAAGAAACAGGGGCCGGCACTGGAGCTTTCTTT
-,TRBJ1-1,17,-,TRBV15,CATSSPPELGGRAEAFF,TGTGCCACCAGCAGCCCACCCGAACTGGGGGGACGCGCTGAAGCTTTCTTT
-,TRBJ1-1,12,-,TRBV6-1,CASSRGNTEAFF,TGTGCCAGCAGCAGGGGGAACACTGAAGCTTTCTTT
-,TRBJ1-3,12,-,TRBV6-4,CASRRSGNTIYF,TGTGCCAGCAGGCGCTCTGGAAACACCATATATTTT
-,TRBJ2-2,14,-,TRBV4-3,CASSQASNTGELFF,TGCGCCAGCAGCCAAGCTTCCAACACCGGGGAGCTGTTTTTT
TRBD1,TRBJ1-2,13,-,TRBV5-5,CASSLEGASGYTF,TGTGCCAGCAGCTTAGAGGGGGCATCCGGCTACACCTTC
-,TRBJ2-7,12,-,TRBV10-1,CASSQGSYEQYF,TGCGCCAGCAGTCAGGGGTCCTACGAGCAGTACTTC
-,TRBJ1-2,13,-,TRBV5-1,CASSFGGIKSYTF,TGCGCCAGCAGCTTTGGAGGGATTAAAAGCTACACCTTC
-,TRBJ1-4,16,-,TRBV9,CASSVEEGQLNEKLFF,TGTGCCAGCAGCGTAGAGGAAGGACAGCTTAATGAAAAACTGTTTTTT
-,TRBJ2-7,14,-,TRBV5-1,CASSPLQGSYEQYF,TGCGCCAGCAGCCCCTTACAGGGTTCCTACGAGCAGTACTTC
-,TRBJ2-3,17,-,TRBV9,CASSVAPSRAEEHTQYF,TGTGCCAGCAGCGTAGCCCCTTCGAGAGCGGAGGAACATACGCAGTATTTT
-,TRBJ1-1,11,-,TRBV29-1,CSVDKNTEAFF,TGCAGCGTTGACAAGAACACTGAAGCTTTCTTT
-,TRBJ2-2,19,once,TRBV21-1,CASSKIGAGGTANTGELFF,TGTGCCAGCAGCAAAATTGGCGCTGGAGGGACAGCAAACACCGGGGAGCTGTTTTTT
-,TRBJ2-5,14,-,TRBV7-2,CASSLHQGPETQYF,TGTGCCAGCAGCTTACACCAGGGGCCAGAGACCCAGTACTTC
TRBD1,TRBJ1-2,15,-,TRBV14,CASSHRTGGYYGYTF,TGTGCCAGCAGCCACCGGACAGGGGGCTACTATGGCTACACCTTC
-,TRBJ1-5,16,-,TRBV2,CASSEHRGNSNQPQHF,TGTGCCAGCAGTGAACATCGGGGAAATAGCAATCAGCCCCAGCATTTT
TRBD2,TRBJ2-2,17,-,TRBV10-2,CASSDPSERGGTGELFF,TGCGCCAGCAGTGATCCCTCGGAGCGGGGGGGCACCGGGGAGCTGTTTTTT
TRBD1,TRBJ1-2,20,-,TRBV19,CASGPTFGTGALDGGYGYTF,TGTGCCAGTGGGCCCACATTTGGGACAGGGGCACTCGATGGTGGCTATGGCTACACCTTC
-,TRBJ2-2,13,once,TRBV6-1,CASSGVETGELFF,TGTGCCAGCAGTGGTGTGGAGACCGGGGAGCTGTTTTTT
TRBD1,TRBJ1-2,13,-,TRBV6-5,CASSQQGRYGYTF,TGTGCCAGCAGTCAACAGGGGCGCTATGGCTACACCTTC
-,TRBJ2-5,17,-,TRBV9,CASSSPLDGKRRETQYF,TGTGCCAGCAGCTCTCCTCTGGACGGGAAGAGGCGGGAGACCCAGTACTTC
-,TRBJ2-5,16,-,TRBV6-1,CASSDYRTALQGTQYF,TGTGCCAGCAGTGATTACCGGACAGCCCTCCAGGGGACCCAGTACTTC
-,TRBJ2-7,15,-,TRBV5-1,CASSLARASSYEQYF,TGCGCCAGCAGCTTGGCCAGGGCCAGCTCCTACGAGCAGTACTTC
TRBD2,TRBJ2-1,14,-,TRBV14,CASSLAGVYNEQFF,TGTGCCAGCAGCCTCGCGGGGGTATACAATGAGCAGTTCTTC
-,TRBJ1-6,15,-,TRBV6-6,CASSYSPGSYSPLHF,TGTGCCAGCAGTTACTCACCCGGGTCTTATTCACCCCTCCACTTT
-,TRBJ2-7,12,-,TRBV21-1,CASAKAGDEQYF,TGTGCCAGCGCAAAGGCGGGGGACGAGCAGTACTTC
TRBD2,TRBJ2-5,15,-,TRBV6-5,CASSYEAGEQETQYF,TGTGCCAGCAGTTATGAGGCGGGGGAGCAAGAGACCCAGTACTTC
-,TRBJ2-5,12,-,TRBV2,CASSVGAETQYF,TGTGCCAGCAGTGTAGGGGCCGAGACCCAGTACTTC
-,TRBJ1-1,12,-,TRBV2,CASSEYGGVAFF,TGTGCCAGCAGTGAATACGGGGGGGTAGCTTTCTTT
TRBD2,TRBJ2-5,18,-,TRBV5-6,CASTTPASGGFQRETQYF,TGTGCCAGCACGACCCCCGCTAGCGGGGGATTCCAGAGGGAGACCCAGTACTTC
-,TRBJ2-5,14,-,TRBV30,CAWSVLNREETQYF,TGTGCCTGGAGTGTACTTAACAGGGAAGAGACCCAGTACTTC
-,TRBJ1-5,14,-,TRBV9,CASSGPGQTQPQHF,TGTGCCAGCAGCGGACCGGGACAAACACAGCCCCAGCATTTT
-,TRBJ2-2,15,-,TRBV2,CASSEAGGVTGELFF,TGTGCCAGCAGTGAGGCCGGCGGGGTCACCGGGGAGCTGTTTTTT